This TCR beta chain appears in the sequencing data of a study of early T cells in non-severe SARS-CoV-2 infection. Each CDR3 protein is one row after TCRdb ran MiXCR on the 5' RACE reads. The sample has tens of thousands of distinct CDR3 sequences, about 19% seen once. This clonotype was counted a few times. Germline V gene lookup returns CDR1 MNHNY and CDR2 SVGAGI (reference sequence). J gave up 8 bases and V 6 bases, and 5 bases lay outside the gene matches. The CDR3 is made up of 14 amino acids. This specimen consisted of whole blood, obtained at baseline. This clonotype was sampled from an adult who was a healthcare worker with PCR-confirmed SARS-CoV-2 infection or an uninfected control (not recorded which). This sequence joins TRBV6-6 and TRBJ1-6; 9 bases agree with TRBD1. The CDR3 sequence: CASSRTGGDSPLHF. For the CDR3, the DNA is TGTGCCAGCAGCAGAACAGGGGGCGATTCACCCCTCCACTTT.